This TCR beta chain was captured in a study of response to subunit inactivated influenza vaccine. The sample holds a few counts of this clonotype. The antigen remains undetermined. CDR3 length: 16 residues. Germline CDR1 and CDR2: WNHNN and SYGVQD (reference sequence). V gave up 5 bases and J gave up 0 bases, with 17 bases separating them. Findings and limits, study-wide: Few new T cells, the authors suggested, are recruited by each seasonal influenza vaccination.

One entry per CDR3 protein, called by TCRdb with MiXCR from the RT-PCR reads. The sample yields around 320,000 distinct CDR3 sequences, over 20% seen once. The clonotype comes from a man aged 45-69 years who received an inactivated influenza vaccine. This specimen consisted of PBMCs from blood, obtained about 20 months after vaccination. The J gene is TRBJ2-7, the V gene TRBV10-1; D possibly corresponds to TRBD2 (5 bases). DNA for the CDR3: TGCGCCAGCAGTCCTACCGGGGTCTCGAGCTCCTACGAGCAGTACTTC. This translates into CASSPTGVSSSYEQYF.